What follows are 9 T cell receptor beta chains derived from one specimen sequenced in a study of blood T cell repertoires in COVID-19. Only in-frame clones appear in the TCRdb table, and some are missing; sequencing was by immunoSEQ multiplex PCR. The data show 200,000 to 250,000 clones, almost 85% seen once. Sequencing was performed on peripheral blood. The receptors were gathered from a woman in her thirties or forties with acute or convalescent COVID-19.

The chain joins TRBV3-1 (or the pseudogene TRBV3-2) to TRBJ1-6, with D tentatively TRBD1 (5 bases). The CDR3 has 12 amino acids. The V and J ends lost 5 bases and 10 bases respectively, with 9 bases between them. Germline lookup yields CDR1 LGHDT and CDR2 YNNKEL (reference sequence). The CDR3 DNA is TGTGCCAGCAGCGTCTGGGGCTCACCCCTCCACTTT. Translation gives CASSVWGSPLHF.

This clone appeared once. The rearrangement uses TRBV24-1 and TRBJ2-1, with 13 bases fitting TRBD2. The CDR3 has 17 amino acids. The trim removed 3 bases at V and 5 bases at J, leaving 6 bases unmatched. Germline CDR1 KGHDR, CDR2 SFDVKD. In DNA, the CDR3 is TGTGCCACCAGTGATGTAGGACTAGCGGGGGTAGACAATGAGCAGTTCTTC. Translated: CATSDVGLAGVDNEQFF.

This clone was recorded once. V gene TRBV29-1 combines with J gene TRBJ1-4; maybe TRBD1 (6 bases). Germline V gene data show CDR1 as SQVTM and CDR2 as ANQGSEA. Trimming took 7 bases from V and 8 from J, leaving 17 bases between them. The CDR3 totals 13 residues. DNA of the CDR3: TGCAGCGCCTTTGACAGGCAACGGGAAAAACTGTTTTTT. The encoded protein is CSAFDRQREKLFF.

V gene TRBV12-5 combines with J gene TRBJ2-3; 10 bases are a match to TRBD1. The ends lost 5 bases at V and 8 bases at J; junction bases unmatched: 7. Germline-derived CDR1 and CDR2 are LGHNT and FRNRAP. The CDR3 is 14 residues long. The CDR3 loop is CASGPGQGTSTQYF. For the CDR3, the DNA is TGTGCTAGTGGTCCGGGACAGGGGACAAGTACGCAGTATTTT.

This clone has a handful of counts. The V call is TRBV7-8, the J call TRBJ1-1; D may be TRBD1 (5 bases). The CDR3 is 16 residues long. Between the trimmed V and J ends, which lost 5 bases and 1 base, there was a span of 17 bases. Germline CDR1 and CDR2: SGHVS and FQNEAQ. The CDR3 coding sequence is TGTGCCAGCAGCCCCCAGGGCAGGGTGGGGAACACTGAAGCTTTCTTT. Translating it yields CASSPQGRVGNTEAFF.

The genes are TRBV7-9 and TRBJ1-3; 9 bases fit TRBD1. Unmatched junction bases numbered 5, after V lost 1 base and J lost 7 bases. Looked up from germline, CDR1 is SEHNR and CDR2 is FQNEAQ (reference sequence). The CDR3 totals 15 residues. The CDR3 sequence: CASSLGRGQGNTIYF. Here the CDR3 DNA reads TGTGCCAGCAGCTTAGGTCGTGGACAGGGGAACACCATATATTTT.

The chain has TRBV5-4 and TRBJ2-7, with D perhaps TRBD1 (6 bases). CDR1 and CDR2 (germline): SGHNT, YYREEE (reference sequence). This CDR3 is built from 12 residues. The V end was cut by 1 base, the J end by 9 bases, with 11 bases between. Here the CDR3 reads CASSLLGAGQYF. CDR3 coding DNA: TGTGCCAGCAGCTTGTTGGGGGCCGGGCAGTACTTC.

This chain uses TRBV6-2 or TRBV6-3 with TRBJ1-2; D unresolved. The CDR3 loop spans 14 amino acids. The germline CDR1 and CDR2 sequences are MNHEY and SVGEGT. Trimming stripped 4 bases from V and 0 bases from J, with 9 bases between. The CDR3 DNA sequence: TGTGCCAGCAGTTTGGAGCTATCTAACTATGGCTACACCTTC. It encodes CASSLELSNYGYTF.

V gene TRBV6-2 or TRBV6-3 combines with J gene TRBJ2-3; the match to TRBD2 covers 14 bases. J was trimmed by 4 bases and V by 5 bases; bases with no gene match: 5. The CDR3 sequence is 16 residues long. Germline CDR1 MNHEY, CDR2 SVGEGT. CDR3 protein: CASSIRLAGGPDTQYF. The CDR3 bases are TGTGCCAGCAGTATACGACTAGCGGGGGGGCCAGATACGCAGTATTTT.